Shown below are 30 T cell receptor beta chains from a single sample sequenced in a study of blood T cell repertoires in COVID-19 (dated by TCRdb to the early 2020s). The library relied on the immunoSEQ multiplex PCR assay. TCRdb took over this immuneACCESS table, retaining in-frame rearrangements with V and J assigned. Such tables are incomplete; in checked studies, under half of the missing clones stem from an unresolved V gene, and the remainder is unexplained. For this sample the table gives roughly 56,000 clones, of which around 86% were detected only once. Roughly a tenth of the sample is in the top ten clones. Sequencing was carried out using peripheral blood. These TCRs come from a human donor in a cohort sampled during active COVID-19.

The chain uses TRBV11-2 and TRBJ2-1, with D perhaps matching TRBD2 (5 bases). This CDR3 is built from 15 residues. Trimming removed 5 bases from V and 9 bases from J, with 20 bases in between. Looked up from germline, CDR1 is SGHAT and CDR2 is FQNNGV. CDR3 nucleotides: TGTGCCAGCAGCCCCCCGGGGTGGGATAGGAGTGAGCAGTTCTTC. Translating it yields CASSPPGWDRSEQFF.

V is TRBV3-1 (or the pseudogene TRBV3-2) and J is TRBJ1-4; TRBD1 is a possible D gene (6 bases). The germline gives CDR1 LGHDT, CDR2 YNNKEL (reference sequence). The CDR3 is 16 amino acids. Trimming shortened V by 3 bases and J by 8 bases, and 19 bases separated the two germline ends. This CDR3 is CASSQHGTGIKEKLFF. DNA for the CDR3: TGTGCCAGCAGCCAGCACGGCACAGGGATAAAAGAAAAACTGTTTTTT.

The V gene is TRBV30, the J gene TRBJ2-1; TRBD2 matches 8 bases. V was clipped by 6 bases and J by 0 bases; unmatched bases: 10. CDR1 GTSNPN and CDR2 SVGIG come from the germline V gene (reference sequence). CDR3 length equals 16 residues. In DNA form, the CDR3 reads TGTGCCTGTAACCCCCCCGGGAGGGCCTCCTACAATGAGCAGTTCTTC. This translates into CACNPPGRASYNEQFF.

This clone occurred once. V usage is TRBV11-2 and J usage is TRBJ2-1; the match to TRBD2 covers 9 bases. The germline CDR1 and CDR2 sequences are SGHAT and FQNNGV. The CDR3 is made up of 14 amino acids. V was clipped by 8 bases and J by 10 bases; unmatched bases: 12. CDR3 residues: CASETGLARVEQFF. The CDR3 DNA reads TGTGCCAGCGAAACGGGACTAGCCCGCGTGGAGCAGTTCTTC.

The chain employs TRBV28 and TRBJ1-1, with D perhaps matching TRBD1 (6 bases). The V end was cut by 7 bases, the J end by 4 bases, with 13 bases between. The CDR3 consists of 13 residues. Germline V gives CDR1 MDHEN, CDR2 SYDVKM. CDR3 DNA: TGTGCCAGCAAGGGACACCTAACCACTGAAGCTTTCTTT. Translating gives CASKGHLTTEAFF.

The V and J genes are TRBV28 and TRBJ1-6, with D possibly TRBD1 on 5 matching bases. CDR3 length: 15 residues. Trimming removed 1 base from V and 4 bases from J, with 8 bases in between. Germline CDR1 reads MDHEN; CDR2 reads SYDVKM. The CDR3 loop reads CASSLLGVYNSPLHF. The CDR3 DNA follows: TGTGCCAGCAGTTTATTAGGGGTTTATAATTCACCCCTCCACTTT.

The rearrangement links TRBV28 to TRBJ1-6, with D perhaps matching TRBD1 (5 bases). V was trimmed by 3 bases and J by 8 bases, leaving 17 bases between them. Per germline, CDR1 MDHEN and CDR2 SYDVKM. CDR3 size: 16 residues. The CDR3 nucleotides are TGTGCCAGCAGTTTGACGGAAGGGGTTGGGCATTCACCCCTCCACTTT. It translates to CASSLTEGVGHSPLHF.

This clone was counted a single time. The CDR3 spells CASRQGGNSPLHF. For the CDR3, the DNA is TGTGCCAGCCGACAGGGGGGAAATTCACCCCTCCACTTT. This sequence joins TRBV6-5 and TRBJ1-6; TRBD1 aligns across 9 bases. CDR1 is MNHEY and CDR2 is SVGAGI in the germline V gene. CDR3 size: 13 residues. The trim removed 8 bases at V and 7 bases at J, leaving 3 bases unmatched.

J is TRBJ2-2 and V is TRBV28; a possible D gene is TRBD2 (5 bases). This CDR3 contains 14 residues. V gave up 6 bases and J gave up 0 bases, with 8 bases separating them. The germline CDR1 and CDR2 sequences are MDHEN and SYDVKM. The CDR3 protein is CASRPAANTGELFF. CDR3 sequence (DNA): TGTGCCAGCAGACCAGCGGCGAACACCGGGGAGCTGTTTTTT.

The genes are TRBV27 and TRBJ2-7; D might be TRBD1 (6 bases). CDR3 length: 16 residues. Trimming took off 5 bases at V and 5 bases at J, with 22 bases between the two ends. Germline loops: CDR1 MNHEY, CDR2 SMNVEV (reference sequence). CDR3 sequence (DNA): TGTGCCAGCAGTCCAGAATATACAGGGTTTAAGGACGAGCAGTACTTC. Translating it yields CASSPEYTGFKDEQYF.

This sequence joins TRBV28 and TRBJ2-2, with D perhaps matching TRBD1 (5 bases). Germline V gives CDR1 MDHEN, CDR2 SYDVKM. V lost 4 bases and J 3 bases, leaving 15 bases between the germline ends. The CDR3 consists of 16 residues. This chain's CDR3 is CASSSLGHTYTGELFF. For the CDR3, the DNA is TGTGCCAGCAGTTCCCTTGGACACACTTACACCGGGGAGCTGTTTTTT.

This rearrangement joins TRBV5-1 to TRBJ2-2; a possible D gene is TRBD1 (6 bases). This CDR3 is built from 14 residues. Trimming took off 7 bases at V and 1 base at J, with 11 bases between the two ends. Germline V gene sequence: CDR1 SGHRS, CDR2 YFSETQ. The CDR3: CASLPGQNTGELFF. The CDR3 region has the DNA TGCGCCAGCCTTCCGGGACAGAACACCGGGGAGCTGTTTTTT. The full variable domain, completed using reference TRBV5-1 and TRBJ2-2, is KAGVTQTPRYLIKTRGQQVTLSCSPISGHRSVSWYQQTPGQGLQFLFEYFSETQRNKGNFPGRFSGRQFSNSRSEMNVSTLELGDSALYLCASLPGQNTGELFFGEGSRLTVL.

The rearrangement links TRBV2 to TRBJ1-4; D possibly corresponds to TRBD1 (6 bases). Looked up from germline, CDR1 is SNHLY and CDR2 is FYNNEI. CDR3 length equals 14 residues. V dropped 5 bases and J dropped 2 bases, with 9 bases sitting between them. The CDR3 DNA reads TGTGCCAGCAGTACAGGGCGGACTAATGAAAAACTGTTTTTT. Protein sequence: CASSTGRTNEKLFF.

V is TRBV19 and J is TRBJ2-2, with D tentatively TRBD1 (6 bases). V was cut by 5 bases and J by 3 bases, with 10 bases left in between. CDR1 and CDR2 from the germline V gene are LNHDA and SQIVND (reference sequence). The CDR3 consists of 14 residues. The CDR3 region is CASSPGQHTGELFF. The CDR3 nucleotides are TGTGCCAGTAGTCCCGGACAGCACACCGGGGAGCTGTTTTTT. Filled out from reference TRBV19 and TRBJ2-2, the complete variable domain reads DGGITQSPKYLFRKEGQNVTLSCEQNLNHDAMYWYRQDPGQGLRLIYYSQIVNDFQKGDIAEGYSVSREKKESFPLTVTSAQKNPTAFYLCASSPGQHTGELFFGEGSRLTVL.

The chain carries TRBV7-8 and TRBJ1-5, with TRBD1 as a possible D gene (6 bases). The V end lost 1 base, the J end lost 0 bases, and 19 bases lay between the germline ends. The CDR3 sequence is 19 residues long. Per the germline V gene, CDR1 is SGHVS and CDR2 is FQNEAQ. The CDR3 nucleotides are TGTGCCAGCAGCTTAGGAGCAGGTTTGGGGGCCAATAGCAATCAGCCCCAGCATTTT. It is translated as CASSLGAGLGANSNQPQHF.

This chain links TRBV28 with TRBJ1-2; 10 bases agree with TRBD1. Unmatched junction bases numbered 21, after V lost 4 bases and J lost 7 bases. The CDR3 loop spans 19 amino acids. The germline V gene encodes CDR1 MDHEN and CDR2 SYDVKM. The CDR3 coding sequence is TGTGCCAGCAGTTCTCGCTTTATAGGTCGGGACAGGGGCCCCACTGGCTACACCTTC. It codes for CASSSRFIGRDRGPTGYTF.

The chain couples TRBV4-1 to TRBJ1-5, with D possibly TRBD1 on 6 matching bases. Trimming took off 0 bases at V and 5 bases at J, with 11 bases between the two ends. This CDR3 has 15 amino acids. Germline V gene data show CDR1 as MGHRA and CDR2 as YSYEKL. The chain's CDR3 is CASSQDVDRYQPQHF. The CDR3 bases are TGCGCCAGCAGCCAAGATGTGGACAGATATCAGCCCCAGCATTTT.

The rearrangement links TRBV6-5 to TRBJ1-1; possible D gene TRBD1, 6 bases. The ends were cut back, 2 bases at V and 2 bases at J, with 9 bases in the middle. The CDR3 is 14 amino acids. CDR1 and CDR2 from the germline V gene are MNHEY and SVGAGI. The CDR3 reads CASSYLQGNTEAFF. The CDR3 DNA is TGTGCCAGCAGTTACCTACAGGGTAACACTGAAGCTTTCTTT.

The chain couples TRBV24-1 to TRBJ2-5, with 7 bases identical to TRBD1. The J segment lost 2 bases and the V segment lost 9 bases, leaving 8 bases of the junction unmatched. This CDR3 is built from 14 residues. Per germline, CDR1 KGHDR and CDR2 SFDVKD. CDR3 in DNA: TGTGCCACCGGTAAAGGGACAGTACAAGAGACCCAGTACTTC. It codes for CATGKGTVQETQYF.

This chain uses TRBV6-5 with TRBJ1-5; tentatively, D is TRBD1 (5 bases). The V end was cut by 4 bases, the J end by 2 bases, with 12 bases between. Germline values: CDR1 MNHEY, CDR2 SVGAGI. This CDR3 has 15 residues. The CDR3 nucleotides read TGTGCCAGCAGTTCCGGGGGTGAAGGCAATCAGCCCCAGCATTTT. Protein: CASSSGGEGNQPQHF.

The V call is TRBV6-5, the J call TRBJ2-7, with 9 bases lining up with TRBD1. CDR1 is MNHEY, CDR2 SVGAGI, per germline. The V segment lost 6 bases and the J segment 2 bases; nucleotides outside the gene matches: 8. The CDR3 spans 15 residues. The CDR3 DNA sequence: TGTGCCAGCAGCCAGACGGGGACAGGGCCCTACGAGCAGTACTTC. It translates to CASSQTGTGPYEQYF.

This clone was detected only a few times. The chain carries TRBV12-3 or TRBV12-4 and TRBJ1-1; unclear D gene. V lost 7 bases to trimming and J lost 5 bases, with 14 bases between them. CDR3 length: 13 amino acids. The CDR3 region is CASTLRRGTEAFF. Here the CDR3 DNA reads TGTGCCAGCACCTTAAGGAGAGGGACTGAAGCTTTCTTT.

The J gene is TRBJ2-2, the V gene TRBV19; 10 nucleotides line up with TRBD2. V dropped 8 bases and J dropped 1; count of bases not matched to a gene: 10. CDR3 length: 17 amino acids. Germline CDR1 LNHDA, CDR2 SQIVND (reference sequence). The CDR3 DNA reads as TGTGCCAGTCAAAAACCCGGGACTAGCGTGAACACCGGGGAGCTGTTTTTT. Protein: CASQKPGTSVNTGELFF.

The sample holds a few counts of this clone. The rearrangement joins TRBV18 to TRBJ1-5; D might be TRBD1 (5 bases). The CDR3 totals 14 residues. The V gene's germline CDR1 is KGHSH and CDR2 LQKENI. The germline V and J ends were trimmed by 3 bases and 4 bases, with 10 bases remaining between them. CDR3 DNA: TGTGCCAGCTCACCTGGGGGGTGGAATCAGCCCCAGCATTTT. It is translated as CASSPGGWNQPQHF.

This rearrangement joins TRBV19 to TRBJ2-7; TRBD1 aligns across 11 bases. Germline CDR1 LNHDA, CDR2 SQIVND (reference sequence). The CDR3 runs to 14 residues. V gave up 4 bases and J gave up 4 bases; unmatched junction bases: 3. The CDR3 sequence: CASSTGTGGYEQYF. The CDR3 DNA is TGTGCCAGTAGTACGGGGACAGGGGGTTACGAGCAGTACTTC.

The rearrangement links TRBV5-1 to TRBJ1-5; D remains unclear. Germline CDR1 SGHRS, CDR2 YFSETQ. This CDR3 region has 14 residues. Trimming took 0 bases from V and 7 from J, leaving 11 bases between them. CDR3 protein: CASSLEPGAQPQHF. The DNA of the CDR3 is TGCGCCAGCAGCTTGGAGCCCGGTGCCCAGCCCCAGCATTTT.

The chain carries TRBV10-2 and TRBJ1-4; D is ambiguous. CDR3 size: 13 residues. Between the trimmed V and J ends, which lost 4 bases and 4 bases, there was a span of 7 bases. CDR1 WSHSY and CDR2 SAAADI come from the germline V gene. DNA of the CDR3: TGCGCCAGCAGTGGCGGCGGTAATGAAAAACTGTTTTTT. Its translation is CASSGGGNEKLFF.

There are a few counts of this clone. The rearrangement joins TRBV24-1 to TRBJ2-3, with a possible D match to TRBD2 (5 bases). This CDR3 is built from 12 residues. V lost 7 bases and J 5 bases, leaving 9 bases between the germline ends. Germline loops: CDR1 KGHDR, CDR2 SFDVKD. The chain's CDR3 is CATSTAGDTQYF. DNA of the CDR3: TGTGCCACCAGCACGGCGGGAGATACGCAGTATTTT.

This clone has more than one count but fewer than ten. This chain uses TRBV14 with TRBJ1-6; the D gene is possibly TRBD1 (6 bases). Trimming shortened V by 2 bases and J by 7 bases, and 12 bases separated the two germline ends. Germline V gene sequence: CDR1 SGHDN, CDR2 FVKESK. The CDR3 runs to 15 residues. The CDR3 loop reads CASSQYREENSPLHF. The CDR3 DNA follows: TGTGCCAGCAGCCAATACAGGGAAGAGAATTCACCCCTCCACTTT.

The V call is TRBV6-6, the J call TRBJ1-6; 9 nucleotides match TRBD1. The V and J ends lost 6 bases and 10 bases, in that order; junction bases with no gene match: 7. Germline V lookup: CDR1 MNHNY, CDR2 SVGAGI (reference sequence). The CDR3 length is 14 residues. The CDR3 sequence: CASSLDRGRSPLHF. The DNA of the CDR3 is TGTGCCAGCAGCCTGGACAGGGGACGCTCACCCCTCCACTTT.